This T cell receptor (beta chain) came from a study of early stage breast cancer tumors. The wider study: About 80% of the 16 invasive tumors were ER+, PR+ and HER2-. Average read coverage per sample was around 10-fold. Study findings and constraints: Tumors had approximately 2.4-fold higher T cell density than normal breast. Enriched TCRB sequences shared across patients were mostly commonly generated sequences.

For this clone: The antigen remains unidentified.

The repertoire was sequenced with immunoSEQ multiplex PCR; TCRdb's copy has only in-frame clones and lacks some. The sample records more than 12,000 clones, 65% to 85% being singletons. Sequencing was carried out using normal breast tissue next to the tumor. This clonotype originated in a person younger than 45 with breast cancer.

CDR3 protein: CASSQDWRGGGTDTQYF. The CDR3 DNA sequence: TGTGCCAGCAGCCAAGATTGGAGGGGGGGAGGCACAGATACGCAGTATTTT. V gene TRBV4-2 combines with J gene TRBJ2-3; TRBD2 is a possible D gene (7 bases). This CDR3 spans 17 amino acids. Between the trimmed V and J ends, which lost 0 bases and 1 base, there was a span of 14 bases. From germline, CDR1 is LGHNA and CDR2 YNFKEQ.